Listed below are T cell receptor beta chains from one sample, sequenced in a study of memory CD4+ T cells and cytomegalovirus serostatus. Generated by immunoSEQ multiplex PCR, the TCRdb table keeps only in-frame clones and is missing some. This table has about 42,000 clones, under 80% appearing once. The sequenced sample was memory CD4+ T cells from blood. Receptors were obtained from an adult in good health and CMV-seronegative. CDR3s include the opening cysteine and the closing phenylalanine or tryptophan. The D gene is left open where the match is weak. Rows give clone size only sometimes, using once, few, many, or a class for an expanded clone.

>TRBD1|-|TRBJ1-6|TRBV4-1
TGCGCCAGCAGCCAAAATCGACAGGGCGATTCACCCCTCCACTTT
CASSQNRQGDSPLHF
>-|few|TRBJ2-1|TRBV18
TGTGCCAGCTCACCAGTGGGGCTCGAGCAGTTCTTC
CASSPVGLEQFF
>-|-|TRBJ1-2|TRBV4-1
TGCGCCAGCAGCCAAGACGTAGGATTCCTGGACTATGGCTACACCTTC
CASSQDVGFLDYGYTF
>TRBD1|-|TRBJ2-2|TRBV7-2
TGTGCCAGCAGCTTGAGGGGGCCCGGGGAGCTGTTTTTT
CASSLRGPGELFF
>-|-|TRBJ2-2|TRBV2
TGTGCCAGCAGTGGCCAAGGGGCCACCGGGGAGCTGTTTTTT
CASSGQGATGELFF
>-|-|TRBJ1-6|TRBV4-3
TGCGCCAGCAGCCTCCAGCCCCATTCCCTCGGTGATAATTCACCCCTCCACTTT
CASSLQPHSLGDNSPLHF
>-|few|TRBJ1-1|TRBV9
TGTGCCAGCAGCGTGTTGGGCGAGATGGGCACTGAAGCTTTCTTT
CASSVLGEMGTEAFF
>-|-|TRBJ2-5|TRBV7-3
TGTGCCAGCAGCTCGGTGGGGGGTCAGGAGACCCAGTACTTC
CASSSVGGQETQYF
>-|-|TRBJ1-2|TRBV28
TGTGCCAGCAGGTTGACAGCTAACTATGGCTACACCTTC
CASRLTANYGYTF
>-|-|TRBJ2-7|TRBV20-1
TGCAGTACTAGTCGGTGGTACGAGCAGTACTTC
CSTSRWYEQYF
>-|-|TRBJ2-3|TRBV2
TGTGCCAGCACCCCTCTCTGGGCGGGGAGCACAGATACGCAGTATTTT
CASTPLWAGSTDTQYF
>TRBD1|-|TRBJ1-2|TRBV2
TGTGCCAGCAAGATGACAGGGGGTGGGGGCTACACCTTC
CASKMTGGGGYTF
>TRBD2|-|TRBJ2-3|TRBV5-6
TGTGCCAGCAGCTCCTACACGGGGGGACTCACAGATACGCAGTATTTT
CASSSYTGGLTDTQYF
>-|-|TRBJ2-4|TRBV5-1
TGCGCCAGCAGCTTGGAACTTCTGGCAGCCAAAAACATTCAGTACTTC
CASSLELLAAKNIQYF
>TRBD1|-|TRBJ2-5|TRBV6-5
TGTGCCAGCAGTTACTCGAGGGACAGTGAGACCCAGTACTTC
CASSYSRDSETQYF
>-|-|TRBJ2-2|TRBV5-6
TGTGCCAGCAGCTATACCGGGACCCAGACCGGGGAGCTGTTTTTT
CASSYTGTQTGELFF
>TRBD2|-|TRBJ2-1|TRBV4-3
TGCGCCAGCAGCCATCGACCGGGACTAGCGGGAGCTTACAATGAGCAGTTCTTC
CASSHRPGLAGAYNEQFF
>-|-|TRBJ2-2|TRBV5-1
TGCGCCAGCAGCTTGACAGACACCGGGGAGCTGTTTTTT
CASSLTDTGELFF
>TRBD1|few|TRBJ1-6|TRBV7-9
TGTGCCAGCAGCTCCAGGACAGGGTATAATTCACCCCTCCACTTT
CASSSRTGYNSPLHF
>TRBD1|-|TRBJ1-5|TRBV19
TGTGCCAGTAGTCCCAGGGGGCGCGGACAGCCCCAGCATTTT
CASSPRGRGQPQHF
>TRBD2|-|TRBJ2-5|TRBV7-8
TGTGCCAGCAGCTTTAGCGGGGGGGCAGGAGAGACCCAGTACTTC
CASSFSGGAGETQYF
>-|-|TRBJ1-5|TRBV2
TGTGCCAGCAGTCGGCTAACTCAGCCCCAGCATTTT
CASSRLTQPQHF
>TRBD1|-|TRBJ2-5|TRBV30
TGTGCCTGGAGTGTAAGGGGACAGATCCAAGAGACCCAGTACTTC
CAWSVRGQIQETQYF
>-|-|TRBJ1-1|TRBV7-2
TGTGCCAGCAGCTTAGGGACTGGAGGAACCAGGTACACTGAAGCTTTCTTT
CASSLGTGGTRYTEAFF
>TRBD2|medium-sized|TRBJ2-5|TRBV5-4
TGTGCCAGCAGCTTGGGGCCGGGGGGACTAGAATTCCAGTACTTC
CASSLGPGGLEFQYF
>-|-|TRBJ1-6|TRBV6-6
TGTGCCAGCAGTTACGCCAGGGGTCATAATTCACCCCTCCACTTT
CASSYARGHNSPLHF
>TRBD1|-|TRBJ1-1|TRBV5-4
TGTGCCAGCAGCTTTGACAGGGGGCCGAGGGCTGAAGCTTTCTTT
CASSFDRGPRAEAFF
>TRBD1|-|TRBJ1-1|TRBV15
TGTGCCACCAGCAGGGACAGGGAAGGGACTGAAGCTTTCTTT
CATSRDREGTEAFF
>-|-|TRBJ2-3|TRBV27
TGTGCCAGCAGAGACAGTGAATCCACAGATACGCAGTATTTT
CASRDSESTDTQYF
>-|-|TRBJ1-5|TRBV9
TGTGCCAGCAGCGTAAGGGTCGATCAGCCCCAGCATTTT
CASSVRVDQPQHF
>-|-|TRBJ2-7|TRBV7-8
TGTGCCAGCAGCTTAGGGAACAGTGAGGTCAACGAGCAGTACTTC
CASSLGNSEVNEQYF
>TRBD2|-|TRBJ2-1|TRBV7-8
TGTGCCAGCAGCTTCCACCCCCGAGGAGCGGGGAACGACAATGAGCAGTTCTTC
CASSFHPRGAGNDNEQFF
>-|-|TRBJ1-5|TRBV5-5
TGTGCCAGCAGCATCGGGCAGGCCCGAGGCAATCAGCCCCAGCATTTT
CASSIGQARGNQPQHF
>-|-|TRBJ1-4|TRBV5-8
TGTGCCAGCAGCGTTGGGACTAAACTGTTTTTT
CASSVGTKLFF
>-|medium-sized|TRBJ2-2|TRBV30
TGTGCCTCACGTGGGGCCGCGAACACCGGGGAGCTGTTTTTT
CASRGAANTGELFF
>TRBD1|-|TRBJ1-5|TRBV15
TGTGCCACCAGCATAGAGGACAGGGGAGATCAGCCCCAGCATTTT
CATSIEDRGDQPQHF
>TRBD2|-|TRBJ2-5|TRBV4-1
TGCGCCAGCAGCCTCAAGTTCTTGGGACTAGCGGGGGGGCCGGGGGAGACCCAGTACTTC
CASSLKFLGLAGGPGETQYF
>-|-|TRBJ1-1|TRBV2
TGTGCCAGCACGTGGATGAACACTGAAGCTTTCTTT
CASTWMNTEAFF
>-|-|TRBJ1-1|TRBV5-1
TGCGCCAGCAGCGCACGGGGCACTATGAACACTGAAGCTTTCTTT
CASSARGTMNTEAFF
>-|-|TRBJ1-2|TRBV5-1
TGCGCCAGCAGCTTGGACAGGGCGGACTATGGCTACACCTTC
CASSLDRADYGYTF
>TRBD1|-|TRBJ1-5|TRBV28
TGTGCCAGCAGGAGACCGGGACAGCGTAATCAGCCCCAGCATTTT
CASRRPGQRNQPQHF
>-|few|TRBJ1-1|TRBV7-2
TGTGCCAGCAGCTCCCCTGTAGGGAACACTGAAGCTTTCTTT
CASSSPVGNTEAFF
>-|-|TRBJ2-7|TRBV7-9
TGTGCCAGCAGCTTTCGGCAGGGCGGGGTGTACGAGCAGTACTTC
CASSFRQGGVYEQYF
>-|-|TRBJ2-1|TRBV7-2
TGTGCCAGCAGCTTTGGACGGGGGTTCATTGAGCAGTTCTTC
CASSFGRGFIEQFF
>-|-|TRBJ2-5|TRBV5-1
TGCGCCAGCAGCTACTCCGACAGCCAAGAGACCCAGTACTTC
CASSYSDSQETQYF
>-|-|TRBJ2-3|TRBV5-6
TGTGCCAGCAGCTTCATCCCAGATACGCAGTATTTT
CASSFIPDTQYF
>-|-|TRBJ1-6|TRBV7-2
TGTGCCAGCAGCTTAAACAGAGTAGTGGATTCACCCCTCCACTTT
CASSLNRVVDSPLHF
>-|-|TRBJ1-4|TRBV15
TGTGCCACCAGCAGAGACAGGTTTGCAACTAATAAAAAACTGTTTTTT
CATSRDRFATNKKLFF
>-|-|TRBJ2-1|TRBV11-2
TGTGCCAGCAGCTTACGACTCAGCTCCTACAATGAGCAGTTCTTC
CASSLRLSSYNEQFF
>-|-|TRBJ1-2|TRBV28
TGTGCCAGCAGTTCCCCCACGGGGGGCGCGAAGGGCTACACCTTC
CASSSPTGGAKGYTF
>-|-|TRBJ1-1|TRBV29-1
TGCACCTCGGGGGTACCGAGGGGGAACACTGAAGCTTTCTTT
CTSGVPRGNTEAFF
>TRBD2|-|TRBJ2-7|TRBV27
TGTGCCAGCTCTCCCCGGGGTAGCGGGGGTGCCTACGAGCAGTACTTC
CASSPRGSGGAYEQYF
>-|medium-sized|TRBJ1-1|TRBV2
TGTGCCAGCACGGATTTCTCTACCACTGAAGCTTTCTTT
CASTDFSTTEAFF
>-|-|TRBJ1-4|TRBV15
TGTGCCACCAGCAGAGATTTAGACAGCCGACATGGAAAACTGTTTTTT
CATSRDLDSRHGKLFF
>-|-|TRBJ2-4|TRBV7-2
TGTGCCAGCAGACAAGCGACCGGGTACATTCAGTACTTC
CASRQATGYIQYF